This T cell receptor (beta chain) emerged from a study of CD8 T cells in Susac syndrome. It was with random hexamers that about 0.45 to 1 ug RNA was reverse transcribed. TCRdb re-called the immunoSEQ multiplex PCR reads through MiXCR, storing one row per CDR3 protein. The sample carries tens of thousands of distinct CDR3 sequences, approximately 95% recorded once. V gave up 0 bases and J gave up 3 bases, with 9 bases separating them. This CDR3 comprises 14 residues. Germline V lookup: CDR1 DFQATT, CDR2 SNEGSKA (reference sequence). Source material: CD8+ T cells from PBMCs. The TCR originated in a human donor with Susac syndrome. The chain links TRBV20-1 to TRBJ2-1; D unresolved. In DNA form, the CDR3 reads TGCAGTGCTAGAGATCTGGGCGGCTACAATGAGCAGTTCTTC. This codes for CSARDLGGYNEQFF.